The entry that follows covers one TCR beta chain sequence. This entry comes from a study of blood T cell repertoires in COVID-19. Under the authors' procedure: Counts of nucleated cells, estimated from reference gene primer amplification, were obtained. TCRdb keeps only in-frame clones here, not all; method: immunoSEQ multiplex PCR. D and trimming come from the DNA, and the V and J calls and clone size come from that table. The repertoire includes 400,000 or so clones, roughly 86% of them detected once, and 3% sits in the top ten. This clonotype originated in a human donor in a cohort sampled during active COVID-19. The source material was peripheral blood.

CDR3 amino acids: CASSADIWNTGELFF. DNA of the CDR3: TGTGCCAGCAGCGCCGACATTTGGAACACCGGGGAGCTGTTTTTT. The chain links TRBV7-3 to TRBJ2-2, with D hard to call. The germline CDR1 and CDR2 sequences are SGHTA and FQGTGA. The CDR3 has 15 amino acids. Trimming cost V 5 bases and J 1 base, with 11 bases left between them.